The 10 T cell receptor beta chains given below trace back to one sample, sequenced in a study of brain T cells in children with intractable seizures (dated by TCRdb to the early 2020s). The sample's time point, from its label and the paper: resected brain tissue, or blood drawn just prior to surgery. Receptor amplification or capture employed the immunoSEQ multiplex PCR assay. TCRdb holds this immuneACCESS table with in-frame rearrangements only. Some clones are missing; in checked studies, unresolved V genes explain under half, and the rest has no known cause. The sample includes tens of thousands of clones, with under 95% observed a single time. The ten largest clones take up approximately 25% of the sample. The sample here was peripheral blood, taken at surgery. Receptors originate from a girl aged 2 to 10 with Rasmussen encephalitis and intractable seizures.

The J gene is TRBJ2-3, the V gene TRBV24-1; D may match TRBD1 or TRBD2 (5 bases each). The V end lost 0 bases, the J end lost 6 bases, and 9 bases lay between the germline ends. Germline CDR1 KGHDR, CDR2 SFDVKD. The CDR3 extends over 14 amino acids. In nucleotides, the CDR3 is TGTGCCACCAGTGATTTGTTCGGGGCCGATACGCAGTATTTT. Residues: CATSDLFGADTQYF.

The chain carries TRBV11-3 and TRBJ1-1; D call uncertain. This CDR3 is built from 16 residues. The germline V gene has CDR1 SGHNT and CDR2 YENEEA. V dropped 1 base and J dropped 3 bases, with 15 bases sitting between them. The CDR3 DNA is TGTGCCAGCAGCTTAGCGGGGTGGTCGAACTACACTGAAGCTTTCTTT. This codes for CASSLAGWSNYTEAFF.

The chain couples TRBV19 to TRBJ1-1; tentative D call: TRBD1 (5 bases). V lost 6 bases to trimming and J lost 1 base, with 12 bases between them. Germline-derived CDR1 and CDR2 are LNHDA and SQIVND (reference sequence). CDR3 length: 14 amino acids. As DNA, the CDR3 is TGTGCCAGTAGAGCATTCGGGGGGAACACTGAAGCTTTCTTT. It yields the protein CASRAFGGNTEAFF.

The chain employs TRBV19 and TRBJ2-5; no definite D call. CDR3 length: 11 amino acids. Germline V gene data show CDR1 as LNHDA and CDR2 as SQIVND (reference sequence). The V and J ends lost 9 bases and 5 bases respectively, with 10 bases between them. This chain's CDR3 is CASASLETQYF. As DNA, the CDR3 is TGTGCCAGCGCAAGCCTGGAGACCCAGTACTTC.

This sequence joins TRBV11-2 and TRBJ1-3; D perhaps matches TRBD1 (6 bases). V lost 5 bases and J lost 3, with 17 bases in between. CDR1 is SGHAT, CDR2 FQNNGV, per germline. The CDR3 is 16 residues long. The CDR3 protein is CASSGPRGAGGNTIYF. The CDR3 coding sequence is TGTGCCAGCAGCGGACCCCGGGGGGCGGGTGGAAACACCATATATTTT. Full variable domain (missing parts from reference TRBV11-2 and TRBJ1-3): EAGVAQSPRYKIIEKRQSVAFWCNPISGHATLYWYQQILGQGPKLLIQFQNNGVVDDSQLPKDRFSAERLKGVDSTLKIQPAKLEDSAVYLCASSGPRGAGGNTIYFGEGSWLTVV.

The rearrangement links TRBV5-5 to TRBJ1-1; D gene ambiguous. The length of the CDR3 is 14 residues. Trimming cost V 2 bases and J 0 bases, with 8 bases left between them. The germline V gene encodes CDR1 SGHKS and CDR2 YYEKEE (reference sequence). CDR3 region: CASSLQTLNTEAFF. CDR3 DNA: TGTGCCAGCAGCTTACAGACCTTGAACACTGAAGCTTTCTTT.

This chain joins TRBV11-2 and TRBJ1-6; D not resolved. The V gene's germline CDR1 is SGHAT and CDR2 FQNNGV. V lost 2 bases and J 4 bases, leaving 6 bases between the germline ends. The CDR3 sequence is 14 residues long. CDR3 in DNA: TGTGCCAGCAGCTTATACCTTTATAATTCACCCCTCCACTTT. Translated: CASSLYLYNSPLHF. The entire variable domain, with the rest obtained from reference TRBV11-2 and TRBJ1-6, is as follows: EAGVAQSPRYKIIEKRQSVAFWCNPISGHATLYWYQQILGQGPKLLIQFQNNGVVDDSQLPKDRFSAERLKGVDSTLKIQPAKLEDSAVYLCASSLYLYNSPLHFGNGTRLTVT.

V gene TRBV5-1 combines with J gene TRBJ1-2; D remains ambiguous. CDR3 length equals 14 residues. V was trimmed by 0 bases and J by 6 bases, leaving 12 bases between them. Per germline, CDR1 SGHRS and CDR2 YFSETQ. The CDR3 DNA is TGCGCCAGCAGCTTGGCCCTCGGACCTAATGGCTACACCTTC. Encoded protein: CASSLALGPNGYTF.

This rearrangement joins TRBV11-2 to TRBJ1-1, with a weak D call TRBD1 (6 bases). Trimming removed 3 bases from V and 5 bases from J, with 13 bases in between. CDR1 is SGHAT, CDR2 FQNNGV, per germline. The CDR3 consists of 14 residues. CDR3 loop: CASSLDSGWTEAFF. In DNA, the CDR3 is TGTGCCAGCAGCTTGGACAGTGGATGGACTGAAGCTTTCTTT.

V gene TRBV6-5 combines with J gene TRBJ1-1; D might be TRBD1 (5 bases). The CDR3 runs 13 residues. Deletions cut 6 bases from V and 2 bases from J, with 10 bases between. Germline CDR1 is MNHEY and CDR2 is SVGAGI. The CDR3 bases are TGTGCCAGCAGGAGAGACAGCAACACTGAAGCTTTCTTT. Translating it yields CASRRDSNTEAFF.